A single sample is the source of the 32 T cell receptor beta chains below, sequenced in a study of blood T cell repertoires in COVID-19. Produced via immunoSEQ multiplex PCR; TCRdb's table is partial and in-frame only. The sample shows about 140,000 clones, roughly 81% of them seen only once. Sequencing input: PBMCs or T cells enriched from blood (not recorded which). Receptors were obtained from a woman in her 50s with acute COVID-19.

The rearrangement uses TRBV19 and TRBJ2-2, with a weak D call TRBD2 (6 bases). Per the germline V gene, CDR1 is LNHDA and CDR2 is SQIVND (reference sequence). This CDR3 spans 17 amino acids. The germline V and J ends were trimmed by 0 bases and 5 bases, with 16 bases remaining between them. CDR3 protein: CASSIDPYGGETGELFF. The CDR3 DNA reads TGTGCCAGTAGTATAGATCCATATGGAGGGGAAACCGGGGAGCTGTTTTTT.

V gene TRBV30 combines with J gene TRBJ2-6; no clear D. V lost 6 bases, J lost 4 bases, and 10 bases lay in between. Looked up from germline, CDR1 is GTSNPN and CDR2 is SVGIG (reference sequence). CDR3 size: 13 residues. The CDR3 spells CACNLGGANVLTF. The CDR3 nucleotides are TGTGCCTGTAATTTGGGCGGGGCCAACGTCCTGACTTTC.

The CDR3 is CASSPRGKTYEQYF. The CDR3 bases are TGTGCCAGCAGCCCAAGAGGGAAAACCTACGAGCAGTACTTC. The chain joins TRBV9 to TRBJ2-7, with a tentative D call TRBD2 (5 bases). The CDR3 loop spans 14 amino acids. Germline assignment: CDR1 SGDLS and CDR2 YYNGEE. Trimming stripped 4 bases from V and 2 bases from J, with 13 bases between. Filled out from reference TRBV9 and TRBJ2-7, the complete variable domain reads DSGVTQTPKHLITATGQRVTLRCSPRSGDLSVYWYQQSLDQGLQFLIQYYNGEERAKGNILERFSAQQFPDLHSELNLSSLELGDSALYFCASSPRGKTYEQYFGPGTRLTVT.

This chain links TRBV20-1 with TRBJ2-3, with 10 bases that match TRBD2. Germline loops: CDR1 DFQATT, CDR2 SNEGSKA (reference sequence). The CDR3 runs to 16 residues. V lost 3 bases to trimming and J lost 0 bases; unmatched junction nucleotides: 6. The CDR3: CSASRLAGASTDTQYF. The CDR3 coding sequence is TGCAGTGCTAGTAGACTAGCGGGTGCTAGCACAGATACGCAGTATTTT.

The V gene is TRBV13, the J gene TRBJ1-3, with a possible D match to TRBD1 (5 bases). Trimming removed 5 bases from V and 0 bases from J, with 11 bases in between. There are 15 residues in the CDR3. CDR1 is PRHDT, CDR2 FYEKMQ, per germline (reference sequence). CDR3 coding DNA: TGTGCCAGCAGCGGGGGAGGGTACTCTGGAAACACCATATATTTT. Amino acid sequence: CASSGGGYSGNTIYF.

The chain employs TRBV13 and TRBJ2-2, with D possibly matching TRBD2 (5 bases). V dropped 2 bases and J dropped 0 bases, with 10 bases sitting between them. From germline, CDR1 is PRHDT and CDR2 FYEKMQ (reference sequence). The CDR3 has 16 amino acids. CDR3 DNA sequence: TGTGCCAGCAGCTTAAGCCTAGCTGCGAACACCGGGGAGCTGTTTTTT. The encoded protein is CASSLSLAANTGELFF.

The chain employs TRBV7-2 and TRBJ2-1, with 9 bases identical to TRBD2. Germline assignment: CDR1 SGHTA and CDR2 FQGNSA. With 5 bases clipped from V and 8 bases from J, the junction kept 10 bases outside the gene matches. The CDR3 has 15 amino acids. As DNA, the CDR3 is TGTGCCAGCAGCCGGAATAGCGGGAGTGTCTATGAGCAGTTCTTC. Residues: CASSRNSGSVYEQFF.

J is TRBJ1-2 and V is TRBV5-1, with D unresolved. The ends were cut back, 0 bases at V and 8 bases at J, with 8 bases in the middle. Per the germline V gene, CDR1 is SGHRS and CDR2 is YFSETQ. This CDR3 contains 12 residues. This CDR3 is CASSLELRGYTF. CDR3 bases: TGCGCCAGCAGCTTGGAATTGCGGGGCTACACCTTC.

This clone has just a few counts. V gene TRBV4-3 combines with J gene TRBJ2-6; 7 bases are a match to TRBD1. V gave up 3 bases and J gave up 0 bases; unmatched junction bases: 5. Germline V gives CDR1 LGHNA, CDR2 YSLEER. This CDR3 is 17 amino acids long. The CDR3 DNA is TGCGCCAGCAGCCAGACAGGGTCCAACTCTGGGGCCAACGTCCTGACTTTC. Translation: CASSQTGSNSGANVLTF.

The gene calls are TRBV7-9 and TRBJ2-3; D ambiguous. This CDR3 has 12 residues. Germline V gene data show CDR1 as SEHNR and CDR2 as FQNEAQ (reference sequence). CDR3 sequence: CGIVFSTDTQYF. The CDR3, as DNA: TGTGGTATAGTCTTTAGCACAGATACGCAGTATTTT. The variable domain in full, completed from reference TRBV7-9 and TRBJ2-3, reads DTGVSQNPRHKITKRGQNVTFRCDPISEHNRLYWYRQTLGQGPEFLTYFQNEAQLEKSRLLSDRFSAERPKGSFSTLEIQRTEQGDSAMYLCGIVFSTDTQYFGPGTRLTVL.

This rearrangement joins TRBV30 to TRBJ1-6; D unclear. There are 15 residues in the CDR3. V lost 5 bases to trimming and J lost 0 bases, with 11 bases between them. Germline V CDR1 and CDR2: GTSNPN, SVGIG (reference sequence). In DNA, the CDR3 is TGTGCCTGGTTGGACTCCAGCTCCTATAATTCACCCCTCCACTTT. This gives the protein CAWLDSSSYNSPLHF.

This clone has only a few counts. The chain combines TRBV5-6 with TRBJ1-5, with D tentatively TRBD1 (5 bases). The germline V gene has CDR1 SGHDT and CDR2 YYEEEE. Trimming removed 6 bases at V and 1 base at J, with 17 bases between. The length of the CDR3 is 16 residues. The CDR3 DNA sequence: TGTGCCAGCACCTCGGGAGGGGCCTGGAGCAATCAGCCCCAGCATTTT. It yields the protein CASTSGGAWSNQPQHF.

This chain joins TRBV11-2 and TRBJ2-7, with D possibly TRBD1 on 5 matching bases. Germline assignment: CDR1 SGHAT and CDR2 FQNNGV. Trimming pared 7 bases from V and 3 bases from J, leaving 22 bases between. This CDR3 region has 16 residues. The CDR3 reads CASTPDFIGVVYEQYF. Written as DNA, the CDR3 is TGTGCCAGCACCCCAGATTTCATAGGGGTAGTCTACGAGCAGTACTTC.

The chain is built from TRBV5-4 and TRBJ2-1; D is unresolved. This CDR3 is built from 13 residues. The germline gives CDR1 SGHNT, CDR2 YYREEE (reference sequence). Trimming removed 0 bases at V and 9 bases at J, with 10 bases between. The CDR3 sequence is CASSLVSGGEQFF. DNA for the CDR3: TGTGCCAGCAGCTTGGTGTCCGGCGGTGAGCAGTTCTTC.

The gene calls are TRBV14 and TRBJ2-6, with D maybe TRBD1 (5 bases). The CDR3 is 17 residues long. The germline V gene has CDR1 SGHDN and CDR2 FVKESK. Trimming removed 2 bases from V and 0 bases from J, with 11 bases in between. This CDR3 is CASSQRQRPSGANVLTF. The DNA for the CDR3 is TGTGCCAGCAGCCAACGACAGAGGCCCTCTGGGGCCAACGTCCTGACTTTC.

The rearrangement joins TRBV5-4 to TRBJ1-2; no firm D call. The germline gives CDR1 SGHNT, CDR2 YYREEE (reference sequence). V shed 4 bases and J shed 4 bases, with 11 bases lying between them. The CDR3 covers 13 residues. CDR3 loop: CASSQVTAYGYTF. The CDR3 region has the DNA TGTGCCAGCAGCCAGGTTACCGCCTATGGCTACACCTTC. The complete variable domain, with remaining parts taken from reference TRBV5-4 and TRBJ1-2, reads ETGVTQSPTHLIKTRGQQVTLRCSSQSGHNTVSWYQQALGQGPQFIFQYYREEENGRGNFPPRFSGLQFPNYSSELNVNALELDDSALYLCASSQVTAYGYTFGSGTRLTVV.

This chain joins TRBV5-1 and TRBJ2-5; D perhaps matches TRBD1 (6 bases). The germline V gene has CDR1 SGHRS and CDR2 YFSETQ. CDR3 length equals 14 residues. Trimming took off 4 bases at V and 6 bases at J, with 16 bases between the two ends. The chain's CDR3 is CASSPKQGLQTQYF. As DNA, the CDR3 is TGCGCCAGCAGCCCAAAGCAGGGGCTACAGACCCAGTACTTC.

The gene calls are TRBV9 and TRBJ2-5; possibly TRBD1 for D (6 bases). Germline V gene lookup returns CDR1 SGDLS and CDR2 YYNGEE. The CDR3 is 14 residues long. Deletions cut 3 bases from V and 2 bases from J, with 11 bases between. CDR3 in amino acids: CASSAGTLQETQYF. CDR3 nucleotide sequence: TGTGCCAGCAGCGCCGGGACACTACAAGAGACCCAGTACTTC.

V usage is TRBV19 and J usage is TRBJ2-3, with 7 bases matching TRBD1. Germline lookup yields CDR1 LNHDA and CDR2 SQIVND (reference sequence). There are 15 residues in the CDR3. Losses at the gene ends were 6 bases for V and 4 bases for J; bases not matched to a gene: 10. CDR3 sequence: CASSPTGAVSDTQYF. In DNA, the CDR3 is TGTGCCAGTAGCCCCACAGGGGCGGTCTCAGATACGCAGTATTTT.

This chain links TRBV23-1 with TRBJ2-3; D might be TRBD1 (8 bases). TRBV23-1 is an open reading frame whose function is uncertain. V was cut by 7 bases and J by 1 base, with 21 bases left in between. CDR3 size: 17 residues. The CDR3 nucleotides read TGCGCCAGCAATTTCACAGGGGGGGAAAGGCGCACAGATACGCAGTATTTT. This codes for CASNFTGGERRTDTQYF.

J is TRBJ2-1 and V is TRBV5-1; D remains unclear. V was pared by 3 bases and J by 7 bases, with 8 bases between. The CDR3 has 12 amino acids. CDR1 is SGHRS, CDR2 YFSETQ, per germline. CDR3 residues: CASSSMSNEQFF. In DNA, the CDR3 is TGCGCCAGCAGCTCCATGAGTAATGAGCAGTTCTTC.

V and J are TRBV7-9 and TRBJ1-1; no reliable D call. Germline loops: CDR1 SEHNR, CDR2 FQNEAQ (reference sequence). This CDR3 contains 16 residues. V lost 5 bases and J 0 bases, leaving 16 bases between the germline ends. The CDR3 nucleotides are TGTGCCAGCAGCCGCGAATCGGGGTGGGTGAACACTGAAGCTTTCTTT. Translated, it gives CASSRESGWVNTEAFF.

The rearrangement uses TRBV6-2 or TRBV6-3 and TRBJ1-4; D gene unclear. This CDR3 contains 15 residues. The V end was cut by 4 bases, the J end by 10 bases, with 19 bases between. Germline loops: CDR1 MNHEY, CDR2 SVGEGT. The CDR3 DNA follows: TGTGCCAGCAGTTCGGGGTCGAGTCAGAGAAGAAAACTGTTTTTT. This codes for CASSSGSSQRRKLFF.

The J gene is TRBJ1-1, the V gene TRBV10-2; D is unresolved. Trimming took 3 bases from V and 3 from J, leaving 14 bases between them. From germline, CDR1 is WSHSY and CDR2 SAAADI. The CDR3 has 15 amino acids. The CDR3 loop is CASSDYPDLYTEAFF. The CDR3 nucleotides are TGCGCCAGCAGTGATTATCCAGATTTGTACACTGAAGCTTTCTTT.

V and J are TRBV11-2 and TRBJ1-2; D ambiguous. The CDR3 runs to 14 residues. V gave up 1 base and J gave up 6 bases, with 12 bases separating them. Germline V CDR1 and CDR2: SGHAT, FQNNGV. CDR3 in DNA: TGTGCCAGCAGCTTAGGCCTGAGCGGGGATGGCTACACCTTC. Amino acids: CASSLGLSGDGYTF.

J is TRBJ1-5 and V is TRBV19; no reliable D call. This CDR3 region has 15 residues. Trimming removed 3 bases at V and 0 bases at J, with 9 bases between. CDR1 is LNHDA and CDR2 is SQIVND in the germline V gene (reference sequence). This CDR3 reads CASSIVGDSNQPQHF. The CDR3 coding sequence is TGTGCCAGTAGTATTGTAGGAGATAGCAATCAGCCCCAGCATTTT.

This rearrangement joins TRBV4-3 to TRBJ2-7; 10 bases fit TRBD2. CDR1 LGHNA and CDR2 YSLEER come from the germline V gene. CDR3 length: 19 amino acids. The trim removed 0 bases at V and 2 bases at J, leaving 13 bases unmatched. The CDR3, as DNA: TGCGCCAGCAGCCAAGAAGAGACCCATAGCGGGAGGCCAGCCTACGAGCAGTACTTC. Translating it yields CASSQEETHSGRPAYEQYF.

The chain employs TRBV2 and TRBJ2-7; TRBD1 agrees at 9 bases. The CDR3 runs 14 residues. Germline values: CDR1 SNHLY, CDR2 FYNNEI. V lost 7 bases to trimming and J lost 5 bases; unmatched junction nucleotides: 9. CDR3 coding DNA: TGTGCCAGCAAAGACAGGGGGTCCCTCCACGAGCAGTACTTC. This codes for CASKDRGSLHEQYF.

The chain is built from TRBV7-9 and TRBJ1-2; TRBD1 agrees at 7 bases. The junction had 11 bases not matched to a gene; V was cut back by 5 bases and J by 8 bases. The CDR3 spans 14 residues. Per the germline V gene, CDR1 is SEHNR and CDR2 is FQNEAQ (reference sequence). Written as DNA, the CDR3 is TGTGCCAGCAGCATGGGACAGTCCTTTATGGGCTACACCTTC. Amino acid sequence: CASSMGQSFMGYTF.

The chain recombines TRBV30 with TRBJ1-2; tentatively, D is TRBD1 (6 bases). Trimming stripped 8 bases from V and 4 bases from J, with 14 bases between. Germline V lookup: CDR1 GTSNPN, CDR2 SVGIG (reference sequence). This CDR3 is built from 12 residues. CDR3 sequence reads: CAGGGAGYGYTF. CDR3 bases: TGTGCCGGAGGGGGGGCGGGCTATGGCTACACCTTC.

The chain combines TRBV5-1 with TRBJ1-5, with a tentative D call TRBD1 (5 bases). The CDR3 is 15 amino acids. The germline V and J ends were trimmed by 1 base and 2 bases, with 10 bases remaining between them. In germline, CDR1 is SGHRS, CDR2 YFSETQ. This chain's CDR3 is CASSLLGHGNQPQHF. CDR3 nucleotide sequence: TGCGCCAGCAGCTTGCTTGGACACGGCAATCAGCCCCAGCATTTT.

The chain combines TRBV28 with TRBJ2-7; TRBD1 might be the D (7 bases). The V and J ends lost 6 bases and 5 bases respectively, with 14 bases between them. Germline lookup yields CDR1 MDHEN and CDR2 SYDVKM. The length of the CDR3 is 13 residues. Here the CDR3 reads CASSRGALDEQYF. CDR3 in DNA: TGTGCCAGCAGCAGGGGGGCTCTGGACGAGCAGTACTTC.